The TCR beta chain under discussion was sequenced for a study of shared clonotypes between healthy human individuals. Study results and caveats: Generally, naive subsets came out with larger estimated richness than memory subsets. The sole specimen, blood, was sampled, and tissue repertoires likely differ.

The protocol was immunoSEQ multiplex PCR, while the TCRdb copy is restricted to in-frame clones and leaves out a portion. The sample has a few million clones, 90% to 95% seen once. Terminally differentiated effector memory CD45RA+ cells were excluded by CCR7 positive selection of CD45RO-negative cells. Of note for this clone: Its antigen is not known.

This receptor was obtained from a man aged 18 to 29 in good health. Some clones in this sample may be carry-over from other donors' samples. Material: naive CD8+ T cells from PBMCs.

The CDR3 DNA sequence: TGTGCCAGCAGCCAAGAGAGACTAGTAAACTACGAGCAGTACTTC. Encoded protein: CASSQERLVNYEQYF. This chain uses TRBV4-2 with TRBJ2-7; TRBD2 might be the D (6 bases). Trimming removed 0 bases at V and 3 bases at J, with 12 bases between. The CDR3 has 15 residues. CDR1 is LGHNA and CDR2 is YNFKEQ in the germline V gene.